The 25 T cell receptor beta chains presented below share a single source sample, sequenced in a study of early T cells in non-severe SARS-CoV-2 infection. Using its own MiXCR run on the 5' RACE reads, TCRdb lists one record per CDR3 protein. The profile covers around 99,000 distinct CDR3 sequences, with over 8.5% appearing a single time and 7.6% taken by the ten largest. The source material was whole blood. These receptors originate from an adult who was a healthcare worker with PCR-confirmed SARS-CoV-2 infection or an uninfected control (not recorded which).

The sample holds many counts of this clonotype. The chain couples TRBV9 to TRBJ1-3; 7 nucleotides align to TRBD1. V shed 1 base and J 0 bases; nucleotides not matched to a gene: 1. The CDR3 has 15 amino acids. In germline, CDR1 is SGDLS, CDR2 YYNGEE. The CDR3 nucleotides read TGTGCCAGCAGCGTAACAGGGGTCTCTGGAAACACCATATATTTT. This gives the protein CASSVTGVSGNTIYF.

In this sample, this clonotype turned up a few times. V and J are TRBV6-5 and TRBJ2-2; D remains unclear. V was trimmed by 8 bases and J by 4 bases, leaving 11 bases between them. There are 13 residues in the CDR3. Germline V gene lookup returns CDR1 MNHEY and CDR2 SVGAGI. The CDR3 is CASRRTTTGELFF. CDR3 in DNA: TGTGCCAGCCGGAGAACGACCACCGGGGAGCTGTTTTTT.

The genes are TRBV3-1 and TRBJ2-7; 9 nucleotides agree with TRBD2. Germline CDR1 is LGHDT and CDR2 is YNNKEL (reference sequence). This CDR3 spans 17 amino acids. V was clipped by 1 base and J by 4 bases; unmatched bases: 11. This chain's CDR3 is CASSQVAGGPGAYEQYF. Written as DNA, the CDR3 is TGTGCCAGCAGCCAAGTTGCGGGAGGGCCCGGTGCGTACGAGCAGTACTTC.

This clonotype was detected ten times or more. The genes are TRBV7-9 and TRBJ2-3; 11 bases match TRBD2. Germline V gene lookup returns CDR1 SEHNR and CDR2 FQNEAQ (reference sequence). Trimming at V came to 5 bases and at J to 6 bases, leaving 7 bases not matched to a gene. The CDR3 loop spans 15 amino acids. DNA for the CDR3: TGTGCCAGCAGCCTGAGACTAGCGGGATTGGATACGCAGTATTTT. Encoded protein: CASSLRLAGLDTQYF.

This clonotype was observed many times. The chain is built from TRBV12-3 or TRBV12-4 and TRBJ2-4; 11 bases align to TRBD2. V trimming: 3 bases; J trimming: 8 bases; junction bases outside the gene matches: 9. This CDR3 comprises 16 residues. In nucleotides, the CDR3 is TGTGCCAGCAGTTTGAGGGAACTAGCGGGAGTGGACATTCAGTACTTC. Translating it yields CASSLRELAGVDIQYF.

The sample holds many counts of this clonotype. The rearrangement links TRBV28 to TRBJ1-5, with 11 bases lining up with TRBD1. This CDR3 comprises 14 residues. Germline lookup yields CDR1 MDHEN and CDR2 SYDVKM. Germline trimming cut 5 bases from V and 5 bases from J; bases unmatched to any gene: 2. The CDR3 sequence: CASSPGQGDQPQHF. The CDR3 DNA follows: TGTGCCAGCAGTCCGGGACAGGGGGATCAGCCCCAGCATTTT.

On this clonotype itself: A read error may account for a junction end that differs from germline. V and J are TRBV12-3 or TRBV12-4 and TRBJ2-7, with D unresolved. The CDR3 is 13 residues long. CDR3 in DNA: TGTGTCAGCAGTTTAAACGCCCACTACGAGCAGTACTTC. Its translation is CVSSLNAHYEQYF.

In its sample, this clonotype was seen a few times. The V call is TRBV5-6, the J call TRBJ1-3; no reliable D call. CDR3 size: 15 residues. The germline gives CDR1 SGHDT, CDR2 YYEEEE. V was cut by 0 bases and J by 0 bases, with 7 bases left in between. The CDR3 here is CASSLEAISGNTIYF. CDR3 nucleotides: TGTGCCAGCAGCTTGGAGGCAATCTCTGGAAACACCATATATTTT. The full variable domain, its missing parts supplied by reference TRBV5-6 and TRBJ1-3, is DAGVTQSPTHLIKTRGQQVTLRCSPKSGHDTVSWYQQALGQGPQFIFQYYEEEERQRGNFPDRFSGHQFPNYSSELNVNALLLGDSALYLCASSLEAISGNTIYFGEGSWLTVV.

This chain links TRBV20-1 with TRBJ1-2; D ambiguous. The CDR3 has 8 residues. The germline V gene encodes CDR1 DFQATT and CDR2 SNEGSKA (reference sequence). Trimming shortened V by 6 bases and J by 9 bases, and 5 bases separated the two germline ends. The CDR3 DNA sequence: TGCAGTGCCGGCCGCTACACCTTC. Its translation: CSAGRYTF.

This clonotype was counted many times. The chain uses TRBV11-2 and TRBJ2-1; 7 bases are a match to TRBD2. J was trimmed by 3 bases and V by 2 bases; bases with no gene match: 7. Germline V lookup: CDR1 SGHAT, CDR2 FQNNGV. The CDR3 spans 16 residues. CDR3 DNA sequence: TGTGCCAGCAGCTTACCCAGCGGGATTCTCTACAATGAGCAGTTCTTC. Protein: CASSLPSGILYNEQFF.

This clonotype turned up a few times. The rearrangement links TRBV4-1 to TRBJ2-7; D is undetermined. V lost 5 bases to trimming and J lost 4 bases, with 21 bases between them. The CDR3 runs to 16 residues. Germline CDR1 reads MGHRA; CDR2 reads YSYEKL. Here the CDR3 reads CASSSSPRQEAYEQYF. DNA of the CDR3: TGCGCCAGCAGCTCGTCCCCAAGACAAGAGGCGTACGAGCAGTACTTC.

This clonotype showed up just a few times. V gene TRBV6-2 or TRBV6-3 combines with J gene TRBJ2-7; D possibly corresponds to TRBD2 (5 bases). The germline V gene encodes CDR1 MNHEY and CDR2 SVGEGT. The CDR3 has 12 residues. The V end lost 2 bases, the J end lost 5 bases, and 7 bases lay between the germline ends. The CDR3 loop is CASSYERNEQYF. DNA for the CDR3: TGTGCCAGCAGTTACGAGCGGAACGAGCAGTACTTC.

The rearrangement joins TRBV10-1 to TRBJ2-7; TRBD2 might be the D (6 bases). Trimming cost V 0 bases and J 3 bases, with 12 bases left between them. CDR1 and CDR2 (germline): WNHNN, SYGVQD (reference sequence). CDR3 length equals 15 residues. The CDR3 here is CASSESSGGGYEQYF. The CDR3 DNA is TGCGCCAGCAGTGAGTCGTCCGGGGGAGGCTACGAGCAGTACTTC.

This clonotype was found many times. The chain uses TRBV12-3 or TRBV12-4 and TRBJ1-6; tentatively, D is TRBD1 (5 bases). CDR3 length: 14 amino acids. Trimming removed 5 bases at V and 9 bases at J, with 14 bases between. CDR3: CASSPRDVRSPLHF. The DNA for the CDR3 is TGTGCCAGCAGTCCTAGGGACGTTCGTTCACCCCTCCACTTT.

In its sample, this clonotype was seen a few times. The chain has TRBV11-2 and TRBJ1-1; D uncertain. Germline CDR1 SGHAT, CDR2 FQNNGV. Trimming took off 3 bases at V and 6 bases at J, with 11 bases between the two ends. The length of the CDR3 is 13 residues. The CDR3 DNA is TGTGCCAGCAGCTTGAAAGACACCTCTGAAGCTTTCTTT. Translating it yields CASSLKDTSEAFF.

Only a few counts were recorded for this clonotype. The rearrangement joins TRBV5-1 to TRBJ1-6; a weak D match, TRBD1 (6 bases). This CDR3 has 15 residues. The V gene's germline CDR1 is SGHRS and CDR2 YFSETQ. V was trimmed by 1 base and J by 8 bases, leaving 13 bases between them. The CDR3 nucleotides read TGCGCCAGCAGCTTGAGGGGGTCGGTTGATTCACCCCTCCACTTT. Translating gives CASSLRGSVDSPLHF. The full variable domain, with the rest looked up from reference TRBV5-1 and TRBJ1-6, is KAGVTQTPRYLIKTRGQQVTLSCSPISGHRSVSWYQQTPGQGLQFLFEYFSETQRNKGNFPGRFSGRQFSNSRSEMNVSTLELGDSALYLCASSLRGSVDSPLHFGNGTRLTVT.

This clonotype was observed at least ten times. CDR3 nucleotides: TGTGCCAGCAGCTTATTACTCCTGTACACCGGGGAGCTGTTTTTT. This gives the protein CASSLLLLYTGELFF. The chain employs TRBV7-2 and TRBJ2-2, with D unclear. The germline gives CDR1 SGHTA, CDR2 FQGNSA. The CDR3 has 15 amino acids. Trimming stripped 2 bases from V and 3 bases from J, with 10 bases between.

The sample holds many counts of this clonotype. This chain uses TRBV7-9 with TRBJ2-5; perhaps TRBD1 as D (6 bases). The germline V gene has CDR1 SEHNR and CDR2 FQNEAQ (reference sequence). Deletions cut 4 bases from V and 4 bases from J, with 13 bases between. There are 14 residues in the CDR3. CDR3 loop: CASSSDRGRETQYF. As DNA, the CDR3 is TGTGCCAGCAGCTCTGATAGGGGGAGAGAGACCCAGTACTTC.

This clonotype has a single count. The chain has TRBV20-1 and TRBJ2-7, with D perhaps matching TRBD2 (6 bases). V gave up 6 bases and J gave up 3 bases, with 12 bases separating them. The CDR3 contains 12 residues. In germline, CDR1 is DFQATT, CDR2 SNEGSKA (reference sequence). The CDR3 reads CSAGLRNYEQYF. DNA for the CDR3: TGCAGTGCGGGACTTCGGAACTACGAGCAGTACTTC.

The chain has TRBV18 and TRBJ2-4; maybe TRBD1 (5 bases). The CDR3 loop spans 14 amino acids. CDR1 KGHSH and CDR2 LQKENI come from the germline V gene. V gave up 3 bases and J gave up 6 bases, with 12 bases separating them. In DNA form, the CDR3 reads TGTGCCAGCTCACCCACCACTGACAGAAACATTCAGTACTTC. This codes for CASSPTTDRNIQYF.

This clonotype was counted a few times. The genes are TRBV11-2 and TRBJ2-2, with D possibly TRBD2 on 5 matching bases. The CDR3 has 15 amino acids. CDR1 and CDR2 from the germline V gene are SGHAT and FQNNGV. Trimming cost V 3 bases and J 5 bases, with 13 bases left between them. This chain's CDR3 is CASSFATSGTGELFF. The CDR3 DNA reads TGTGCCAGCAGCTTTGCTACTAGTGGGACCGGGGAGCTGTTTTTT. Full variable domain (missing parts from reference TRBV11-2 and TRBJ2-2): EAGVAQSPRYKIIEKRQSVAFWCNPISGHATLYWYQQILGQGPKLLIQFQNNGVVDDSQLPKDRFSAERLKGVDSTLKIQPAKLEDSAVYLCASSFATSGTGELFFGEGSRLTVL.

This clonotype appeared a few times. This chain joins TRBV20-1 and TRBJ2-1, with TRBD2 matching over 11 bases. The J segment lost 7 bases and the V segment lost 6 bases, leaving 11 bases of the junction unmatched. The CDR3 is 15 residues long. From germline, CDR1 is DFQATT and CDR2 SNEGSKA (reference sequence). The CDR3 is CSATPTSGSSNEQFF. The CDR3 coding sequence is TGCAGTGCGACACCAACTAGCGGGAGTTCGAATGAGCAGTTCTTC.

This clonotype was seen at least ten times. This sequence joins TRBV27 and TRBJ2-3, with 7 bases matching TRBD2. Unmatched junction bases numbered 8, after V lost 4 bases and J lost 4 bases. Per germline, CDR1 MNHEY and CDR2 SMNVEV (reference sequence). The length of the CDR3 is 15 residues. The chain's CDR3 is CASSSFLGGADTQYF. The CDR3 DNA reads as TGTGCCAGCAGTTCCTTTCTGGGGGGGGCAGATACGCAGTATTTT.

To note about this clonotype: This sequence may be a read error, since a much larger clone differs from it by one base. This chain joins TRBV20-1 and TRBJ2-1, with 9 bases lining up with TRBD2. Germline V gives CDR1 DFQATT, CDR2 SNEGSKA (reference sequence). CDR3 length: 12 amino acids. The CDR3 loop reads CSASGSGSEQIF. CDR3 coding DNA: TGCAGTGCTAGCGGTAGCGGGAGTGAGCAGATCTTC.

V usage is TRBV7-2 and J usage is TRBJ2-6, with D possibly TRBD2 on 7 matching bases. This CDR3 has 16 residues. The ends were cut back, 5 bases at V and 4 bases at J, with 15 bases in the middle. CDR1 SGHTA and CDR2 FQGNSA come from the germline V gene. CDR3 sequence (DNA): TGTGCCAGCAGCCCCCAAGGGGGGGTCGGGGCCAACGTCCTGACTTTC. This translates into CASSPQGGVGANVLTF.